The 7 T cell receptor beta chains below were found in one sample sequenced in a study of T cells in Graves' hyperthyroidism and ophthalmopathy. TCR beta CDR3 regions were amplified from RNA transcripts. A set of HTBI primers served as the primers for a first-round RT-PCR of the TCR CDR3. One entry per CDR3 protein results from TCRdb running MiXCR on the multiplex PCR reads. Of a few hundred thousand distinct CDR3 sequences in the sample, roughly an eighth were seen once. Sequenced material: blood. Every receptor here comes from a woman under 30 with Graves' hyperthyroidism.

At least ten counts were recorded for this clonotype. V is TRBV6-1 and J is TRBJ2-1; D gene ambiguous. The V end lost 5 bases, the J end lost 0 bases, and 14 bases lay between the germline ends. The CDR3 has 16 residues. Germline assignment: CDR1 MNHNS and CDR2 SASEGT. In DNA form, the CDR3 reads TGTGCCAGCAGTCCTTTGGCAGAGATCTCCTACAATGAGCAGTTCTTC. Translated: CASSPLAEISYNEQFF.

The chain combines TRBV12-3 or TRBV12-4 with TRBJ2-2, with D perhaps assigned TRBD1 or TRBD2 (5 bases each). The CDR3 sequence is 16 residues long. The germline V and J ends were trimmed by 6 bases and 3 bases, with 17 bases remaining between them. This chain's CDR3 is CASSLDAGSYTGELFF. The CDR3, as DNA: TGTGCCAGCAGCTTGGATGCAGGGAGTTACACCGGGGAGCTGTTTTTT.

This clonotype was recorded many times. V gene TRBV7-9 combines with J gene TRBJ2-4; D may be TRBD1 (5 bases). The V end was cut by 1 base, the J end by 8 bases, with 9 bases between. The CDR3 spans 13 residues. Germline V lookup: CDR1 SEHNR, CDR2 FQNEAQ (reference sequence). The CDR3 sequence is CASSLGGADIQYF. DNA for the CDR3: TGTGCCAGCAGCTTAGGGGGCGCAGACATTCAGTACTTC.

This clonotype came up many times. The rearrangement links TRBV11-2 to TRBJ2-1; 8 nucleotides match TRBD1. The V gene end was trimmed by 3 bases and the J gene end by 5 bases; junction bases not matched to a gene: 12. Germline values: CDR1 SGHAT, CDR2 FQNNGV. CDR3 length: 17 amino acids. DNA for the CDR3: TGTGCCAGCAGCTTGGGGACAGGTCTCTATGCGAACAATGAGCAGTTCTTC. This gives the protein CASSLGTGLYANNEQFF.

The table lists this clonotype with many counts. The genes are TRBV27 and TRBJ2-3, with TRBD2 matching 14 bases. Germline-derived CDR1 and CDR2 are MNHEY and SMNVEV (reference sequence). V shed 6 bases and J 4 bases; nucleotides not matched to a gene: 3. This CDR3 has 15 residues. The CDR3 DNA reads as TGTGCCAGCAGGACTAGCGGGAGGGCCCCAGATACGCAGTATTTT. Its protein is CASRTSGRAPDTQYF.

In its sample, this clonotype was seen a few times. V is TRBV3-1 and J is TRBJ2-7, with D hard to call. Germline values: CDR1 LGHDT, CDR2 YNNKEL (reference sequence). The CDR3 spans 12 residues. Trimming took 1 base from V and 6 from J, leaving 7 bases between them. The CDR3 DNA reads TGTGCCAGCAGCCAAGTTGCGAGCGAGCAGTACTTC. It is translated as CASSQVASEQYF.

This clonotype was recorded many times. The chain employs TRBV6-1 and TRBJ2-1, with 12 bases lining up with TRBD1. There are 15 residues in the CDR3. Germline trimming cut 4 bases from V and 8 bases from J; bases unmatched to any gene: 6. The germline gives CDR1 MNHNS, CDR2 SASEGT. Here the CDR3 reads CASSAGTGGGYEQFF. The DNA for the CDR3 is TGTGCCAGCAGTGCTGGGACAGGGGGCGGTTATGAGCAGTTCTTC.